This entry describes one T cell receptor beta chain. As yet, its antigen is unknown. This record comes from a study of T cell responses to AZD1222 COVID-19 vaccine. Libraries were prepared by immunoSEQ multiplex PCR; TCRdb keeps only in-frame clonotypes and omits some of them. The sample lists under 200,000 clones, approximately 90% seen once, with 25% to 30% in the top ten. Overall study results and limits: Variant regions that are unmutated are reportedly the target of nearly half of spike-specific TCRs. The donor group comprised mostly white British people and more females; the analysis possibly underestimated clonal diversity. Spike-specific TCR breadth and depth rose after two AZD1222 doses. Every sample of the repertoires postdated the peak T cell response.

CDR1 MNHNS and CDR2 SASEGT come from the germline V gene. The CDR3 has 15 residues. V lost 1 base to trimming and J lost 3 bases, with 13 bases between them. The chain carries TRBV6-1 and TRBJ2-7, with D perhaps given as TRBD1 or TRBD2 (5 bases each). Here the sequenced sample was peripheral blood, taken 28 days after the second AZD1222 dose. The TCR originated in an adult who received the AZD1222 COVID-19 vaccine. The DNA of the CDR3 is TGTGCCAGCAGTGAAGGGGGACCTTCCCACTACGAGCAGTACTTC. This sequence encodes CASSEGGPSHYEQYF.